The clone carrying this TCR beta chain was observed a handful of times. Its antigen is unknown. One end of the junction does not line up with germline, which may come from a read error. Orbital computed tomography, thyroid ultrasound, serum thyroxine and TRAb, and clinical symptoms together informed the diagnoses. Amplification targeted TCR beta CDR3 regions from RNA transcripts. The HTBI primer set served for first-round RT-PCR of the TCR CDR3. TCRdb fed the multiplex PCR reads into MiXCR, producing one record per CDR3 protein. The table shows a few hundred thousand distinct CDR3 sequences, with roughly an eighth occurring only once. These data come from a study of T cells in Graves' hyperthyroidism and ophthalmopathy. Whole-study findings and limits: A model of 13 V-J pairs discriminated ophthalmopathy from stable hyperthyroidism. Blood also contained most expanded thyroid clonotypes above 0.001.

Germline V gives CDR1 MNHEY, CDR2 SVGAGI. This CDR3 has 13 residues. The TCR comes from a woman between 35 and 50 years old with Graves' ophthalmopathy. The sequenced sample consisted of blood. The chain recombines TRBV6-5 with TRBJ2-7, with D perhaps matching TRBD2 (5 bases). CDR3 loop: CASSDSEGYEQYF. In DNA, the CDR3 is TGTGCCAGCAGTGACTCCGAGGGCTACGAGCAGTACTTC.